A selection of T cell receptor beta chains follows, all from one sample in a study of blood T cell repertoires in COVID-19. Assay used: immunoSEQ multiplex PCR; TCRdb lists only in-frame clones, some missing. The sample gives about 70,000 clones, around 83% of which show up once; roughly 5% is in the top ten. Material for sequencing was peripheral blood. These receptors came from an older man with acute or convalescent COVID-19. Each CDR3 is given with its conserved first and last residue. The D gene is left open where the match is weak. Size values are once, few and many counts, or a class for expanded clones, and some rows have none.

CDR3: CASSINRDSYEQYF
DNA: TGTGCCAGTAGTATAAACAGGGACAGCTACGAGCAGTACTTC
D: TRBD1
size: -
V: TRBV19
J: TRBJ2-7

CDR3: CASSIAPTEYQETQYF
DNA: TGTGCCAGTAGTATAGCCCCGACAGAGTACCAAGAGACCCAGTACTTC
D: -
size: few
V: TRBV19
J: TRBJ2-5

CDR3: CASSPAEIANYGYTF
DNA: TGCGCCAGCAGCCCCGCGGAAATAGCTAACTATGGCTACACCTTC
D: -
size: -
V: TRBV4-1
J: TRBJ1-2

CDR3: CASSIGTGDGYTF
DNA: TGCGCCAGCAGCATCGGGACAGGGGATGGCTACACCTTC
D: TRBD1
size: few
V: TRBV5-1
J: TRBJ1-2

CDR3: CASSQTSGERYEQYF
DNA: TGTGCCAGCAGCCAAACTAGCGGGGAGCGCTACGAGCAGTACTTC
D: TRBD2
size: -
V: TRBV3-1/TRBV3-2
J: TRBJ2-7

CDR3: CASSSAAPTGVNYGYTF
DNA: TGCGCCAGCAGCTCAGCGGCCCCGACAGGGGTCAACTATGGCTACACCTTC
D: TRBD1
size: few
V: TRBV5-1
J: TRBJ1-2

CDR3: CASSWVTGGQSNSPLHF
DNA: TGTGCCAGCAGTTGGGTGACAGGGGGCCAGTCGAATTCACCCCTCCACTTT
D: TRBD1
size: -
V: TRBV27
J: TRBJ1-6

CDR3: CASRSIDRPEQYF
DNA: TGTGCCAGCAGATCTATCGACAGGCCCGAGCAGTACTTC
D: -
size: -
V: TRBV6-5
J: TRBJ2-7

CDR3: CASSGEGVDEKLFF
DNA: TGTGCCAGCAGCGGCGAAGGGGTCGATGAAAAACTGTTTTTT
D: -
size: few
V: TRBV9
J: TRBJ1-4

CDR3: CASSQGRGQRTDTQYF
DNA: TGCGCCAGCAGCCAAGGTCGCGGCCAACGCACAGATACGCAGTATTTT
D: -
size: -
V: TRBV4-3
J: TRBJ2-3

CDR3: CASGVNRVETQYF
DNA: TGTGCTAGTGGTGTGAACAGGGTGGAGACCCAGTACTTC
D: -
size: -
V: TRBV12-5
J: TRBJ2-5

CDR3: CASRNYAGGLYEQYF
DNA: TGTGCCAGCAGAAATTACGCGGGAGGGCTCTACGAGCAGTACTTC
D: TRBD2
size: -
V: TRBV28
J: TRBJ2-7

CDR3: CASSPKALAGGSQYF
DNA: TGTGCCAGCAGCCCCAAGGCACTAGCGGGAGGATCGCAGTACTTC
D: TRBD2
size: -
V: TRBV7-2
J: TRBJ2-7

CDR3: CASSFVPEETQYF
DNA: TGTGCCAGCAGCTTTGTCCCCGAAGAGACCCAGTACTTC
D: -
size: -
V: TRBV5-5
J: TRBJ2-5

CDR3: CASSPSSGGETQYF
DNA: TGTGCCAGCAGCCCATCCTCAGGGGGAGAGACCCAGTACTTC
D: TRBD1
size: few
V: TRBV11-3
J: TRBJ2-5

CDR3: CASSLRNTEAFF
DNA: TGTGCCAGCAGTTTACGGAACACTGAAGCTTTCTTT
D: -
size: -
V: TRBV28
J: TRBJ1-1

CDR3: CASSDDGLNYEQYF
DNA: TGTGCCAGCAGTGATGATGGCCTTAATTACGAGCAGTACTTC
D: -
size: few
V: TRBV6-2/TRBV6-3
J: TRBJ2-7

CDR3: CASSPSFLNPLTEQYF
DNA: TGCGCCAGCAGCCCTTCCTTCCTGAATCCCCTAACCGAGCAGTACTTC
D: -
size: -
V: TRBV5-1
J: TRBJ2-7

CDR3: CASSLEGGLYEQYF
DNA: TGCGCCAGCAGCTTGGAAGGGGGTCTCTACGAGCAGTACTTC
D: -
size: -
V: TRBV5-1
J: TRBJ2-7

CDR3: CASSQGQINYGYTF
DNA: TGTGCCAGCAGCCAGGGACAGATCAACTATGGCTACACCTTC
D: TRBD1
size: -
V: TRBV5-4
J: TRBJ1-2

CDR3: CASSLDVNEKLFF
DNA: TGTGCCAGCAGCTTAGATGTAAATGAAAAACTGTTTTTT
D: -
size: -
V: TRBV7-7
J: TRBJ1-4

CDR3: CASRQQGDSGNTIYF
DNA: TGCGCCAGCAGGCAACAGGGGGACTCTGGAAACACCATATATTTT
D: TRBD1
size: -
V: TRBV5-1
J: TRBJ1-3

CDR3: CASSFVPGETQYF
DNA: TGTGCCAGCAGTTTTGTCCCCGGGGAGACCCAGTACTTC
D: -
size: -
V: TRBV27
J: TRBJ2-5

CDR3: CASNPPTGAPNNEQFF
DNA: TGTGCCAGCAACCCCCCGACAGGGGCGCCCAACAATGAGCAGTTCTTC
D: TRBD1
size: -
V: TRBV28
J: TRBJ2-1

CDR3: CASSVQGGDYGYTF
DNA: TGTGCCAGCAGCGTACAGGGAGGAGACTATGGCTACACCTTC
D: -
size: -
V: TRBV9
J: TRBJ1-2

CDR3: CASRWSGRADTQYF
DNA: TGTGCCAGCAGGTGGAGCGGGAGGGCAGATACGCAGTATTTT
D: TRBD2
size: -
V: TRBV6-5
J: TRBJ2-3

CDR3: CASSPTGTSGEETQYF
DNA: TGTGCCAGCAGTCCTACCGGGACTAGCGGGGAAGAGACCCAGTACTTC
D: TRBD2
size: -
V: TRBV28
J: TRBJ2-5

CDR3: CASSQWTSGGRDTDTQYF
DNA: TGTGCCAGCAGCCAGTGGACTAGCGGGGGGAGGGACACAGATACGCAGTATTTT
D: TRBD2
size: -
V: TRBV3-1/TRBV3-2
J: TRBJ2-3

CDR3: CAWSVPGGLETQYF
DNA: TGTGCCTGGAGTGTCCCGGGGGGCCTAGAGACCCAGTACTTC
D: -
size: -
V: TRBV30
J: TRBJ2-5

CDR3: CASSPPGIGNQPQHF
DNA: TGTGCCAGCAGCCCACCGGGGATAGGAAATCAGCCCCAGCATTTT
D: -
size: -
V: TRBV7-2
J: TRBJ1-5